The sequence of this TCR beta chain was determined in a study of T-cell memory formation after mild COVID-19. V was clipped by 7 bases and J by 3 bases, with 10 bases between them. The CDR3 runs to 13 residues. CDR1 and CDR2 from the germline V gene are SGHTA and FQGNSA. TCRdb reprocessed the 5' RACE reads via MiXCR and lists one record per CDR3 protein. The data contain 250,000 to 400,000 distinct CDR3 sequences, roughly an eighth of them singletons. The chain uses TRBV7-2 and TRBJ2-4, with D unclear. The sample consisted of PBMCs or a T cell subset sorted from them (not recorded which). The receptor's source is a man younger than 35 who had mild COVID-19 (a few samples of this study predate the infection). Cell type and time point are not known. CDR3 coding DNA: TGTGCCAGCACCTCAGCTGGCAAAAACATTCAGTACTTC. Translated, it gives CASTSAGKNIQYF.